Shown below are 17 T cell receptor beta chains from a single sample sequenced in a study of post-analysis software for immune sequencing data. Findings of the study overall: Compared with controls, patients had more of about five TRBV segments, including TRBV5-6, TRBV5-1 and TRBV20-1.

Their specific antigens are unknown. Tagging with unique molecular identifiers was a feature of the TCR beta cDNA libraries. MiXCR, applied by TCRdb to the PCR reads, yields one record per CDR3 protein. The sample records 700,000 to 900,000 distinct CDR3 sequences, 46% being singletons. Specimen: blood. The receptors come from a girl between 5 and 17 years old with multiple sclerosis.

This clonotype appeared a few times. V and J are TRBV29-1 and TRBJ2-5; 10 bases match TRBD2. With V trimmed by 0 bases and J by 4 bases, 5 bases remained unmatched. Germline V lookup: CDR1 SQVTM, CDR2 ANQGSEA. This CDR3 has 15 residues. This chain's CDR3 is CSVEDLAGVGETQYF. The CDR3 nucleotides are TGCAGCGTTGAAGACCTAGCGGGAGTAGGAGAGACCCAGTACTTC.

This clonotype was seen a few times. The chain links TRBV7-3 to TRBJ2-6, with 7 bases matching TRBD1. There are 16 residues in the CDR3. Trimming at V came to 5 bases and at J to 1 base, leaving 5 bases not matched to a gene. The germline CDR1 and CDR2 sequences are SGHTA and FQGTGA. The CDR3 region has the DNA TGTGCCAGCAGCCCGGTGACAGGGTCTGGGGCCAACGTCCTGACTTTC. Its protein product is CASSPVTGSGANVLTF. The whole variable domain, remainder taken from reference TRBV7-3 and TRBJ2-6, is GAGVSQTPSNKVTEKGKYVELRCDPISGHTALYWYRQSLGQGPEFLIYFQGTGAADDSGLPNDRFFAVRPEGSVSTLKIQRTERGDSAVYLCASSPVTGSGANVLTFGAGSRLTVL.

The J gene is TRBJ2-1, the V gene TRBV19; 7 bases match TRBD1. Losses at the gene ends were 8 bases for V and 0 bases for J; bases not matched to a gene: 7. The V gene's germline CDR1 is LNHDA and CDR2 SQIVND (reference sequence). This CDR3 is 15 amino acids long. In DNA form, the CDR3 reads TGTGCCAGTTCGACAGGGCTGAGCTCCTACAATGAGCAGTTCTTC. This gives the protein CASSTGLSSYNEQFF.

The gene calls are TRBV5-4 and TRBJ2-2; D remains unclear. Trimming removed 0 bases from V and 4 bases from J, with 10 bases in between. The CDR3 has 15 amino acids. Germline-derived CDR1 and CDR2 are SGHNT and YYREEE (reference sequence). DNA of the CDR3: TGTGCCAGCAGCTTGGAGAGTTTGAGCACCGGGGAGCTGTTTTTT. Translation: CASSLESLSTGELFF.

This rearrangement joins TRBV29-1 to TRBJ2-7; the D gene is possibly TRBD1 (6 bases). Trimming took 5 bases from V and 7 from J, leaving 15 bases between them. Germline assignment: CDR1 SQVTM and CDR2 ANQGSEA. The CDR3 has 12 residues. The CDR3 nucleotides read TGCAGCGTTAATAACAGGGCTGAAGAGCAGTACTTC. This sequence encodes CSVNNRAEEQYF.

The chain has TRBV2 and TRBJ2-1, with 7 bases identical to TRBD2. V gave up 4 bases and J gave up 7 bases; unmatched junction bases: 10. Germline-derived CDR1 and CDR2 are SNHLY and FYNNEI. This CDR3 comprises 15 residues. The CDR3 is CASSGRENEANEQFF. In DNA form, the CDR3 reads TGTGCCAGCAGTGGGCGGGAGAATGAGGCGAATGAGCAGTTCTTC.

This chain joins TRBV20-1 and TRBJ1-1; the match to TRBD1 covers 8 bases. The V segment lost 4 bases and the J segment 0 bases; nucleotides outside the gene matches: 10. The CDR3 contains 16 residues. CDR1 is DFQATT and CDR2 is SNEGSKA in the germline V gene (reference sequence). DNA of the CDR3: TGCAGTGCTAAGAAGACAGGGGCTCTAATGAACACTGAAGCTTTCTTT. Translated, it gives CSAKKTGALMNTEAFF.

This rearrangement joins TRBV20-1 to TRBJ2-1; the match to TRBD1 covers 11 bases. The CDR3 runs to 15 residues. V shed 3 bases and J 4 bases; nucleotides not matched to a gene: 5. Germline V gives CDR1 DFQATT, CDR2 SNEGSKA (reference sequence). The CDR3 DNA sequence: TGCAGTGCTAGGGGGGACAGGGGGGGATACAATGAGCAGTTCTTC. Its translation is CSARGDRGGYNEQFF.

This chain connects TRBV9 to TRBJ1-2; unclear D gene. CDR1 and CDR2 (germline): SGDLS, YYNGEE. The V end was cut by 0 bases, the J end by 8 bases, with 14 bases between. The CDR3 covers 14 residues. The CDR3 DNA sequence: TGTGCCAGCAGCGTAGGCCCAGAACCTTGGGGCTACACCTTC. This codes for CASSVGPEPWGYTF.

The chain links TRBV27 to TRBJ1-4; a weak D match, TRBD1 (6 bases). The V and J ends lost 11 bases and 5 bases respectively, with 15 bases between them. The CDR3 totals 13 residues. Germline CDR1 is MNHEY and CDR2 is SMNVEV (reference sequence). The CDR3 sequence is CACRGQGNEKLFF. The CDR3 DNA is TGTGCCTGCCGGGGGCAGGGGAATGAAAAACTGTTTTTT.

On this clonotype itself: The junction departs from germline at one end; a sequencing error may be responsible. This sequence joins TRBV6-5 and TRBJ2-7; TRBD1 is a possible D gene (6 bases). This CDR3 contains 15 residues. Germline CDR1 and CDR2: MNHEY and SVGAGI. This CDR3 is CASSPQGTESYERYF. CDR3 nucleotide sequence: TGTGCCAGCAGCCCCCAGGGGACGGAAAGCTACGAGCGGTACTTC.

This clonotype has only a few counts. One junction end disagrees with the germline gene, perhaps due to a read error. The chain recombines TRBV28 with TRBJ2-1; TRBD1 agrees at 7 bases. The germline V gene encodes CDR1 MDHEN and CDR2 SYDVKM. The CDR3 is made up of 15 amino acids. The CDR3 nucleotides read TGTGCCAGCAGTTTCCTACAGGGGATGGCCGGGGAGCTGTTCTTC. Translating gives CASSFLQGMAGELFF.

The CDR3, as DNA: TGCGCCAGCAGCCAAGCGCTAGCGTGGGAGCAGTTCTTC. Translated: CASSQALAWEQFF. The rearrangement links TRBV4-3 to TRBJ2-1; D might be TRBD2 (6 bases). Per germline, CDR1 LGHNA and CDR2 YSLEER. The CDR3 is 13 residues long. V was trimmed by 1 base and J by 10 bases, leaving 11 bases between them.

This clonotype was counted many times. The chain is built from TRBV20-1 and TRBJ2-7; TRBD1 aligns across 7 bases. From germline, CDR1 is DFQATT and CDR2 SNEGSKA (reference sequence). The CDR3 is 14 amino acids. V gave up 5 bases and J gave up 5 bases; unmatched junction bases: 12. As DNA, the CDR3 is TGCAGTGCTCGATCAGGTTACAGGGGTGACGAGCAGTACTTC. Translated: CSARSGYRGDEQYF.

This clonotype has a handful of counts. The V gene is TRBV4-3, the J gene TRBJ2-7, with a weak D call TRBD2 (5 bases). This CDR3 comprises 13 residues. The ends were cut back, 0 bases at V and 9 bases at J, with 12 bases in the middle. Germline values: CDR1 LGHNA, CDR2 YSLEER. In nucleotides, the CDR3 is TGCGCCAGCAGCCAAGATGAGGGTTCGGTGCAGTACTTC. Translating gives CASSQDEGSVQYF.

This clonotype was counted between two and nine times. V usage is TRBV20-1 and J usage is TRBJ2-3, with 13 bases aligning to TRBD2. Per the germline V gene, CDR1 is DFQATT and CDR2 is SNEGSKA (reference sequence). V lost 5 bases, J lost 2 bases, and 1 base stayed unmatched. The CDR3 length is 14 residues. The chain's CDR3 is CSAGTSGDTDTQYF. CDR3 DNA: TGCAGTGCTGGGACTAGCGGGGACACAGATACGCAGTATTTT.

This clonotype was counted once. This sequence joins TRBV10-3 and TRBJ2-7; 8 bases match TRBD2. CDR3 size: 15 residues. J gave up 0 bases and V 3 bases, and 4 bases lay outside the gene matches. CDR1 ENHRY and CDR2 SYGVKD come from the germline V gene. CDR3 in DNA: TGTGCCATCAGTGATGGGCGGGAGGACTCCTACGAGCAGTACTTC. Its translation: CAISDGREDSYEQYF.